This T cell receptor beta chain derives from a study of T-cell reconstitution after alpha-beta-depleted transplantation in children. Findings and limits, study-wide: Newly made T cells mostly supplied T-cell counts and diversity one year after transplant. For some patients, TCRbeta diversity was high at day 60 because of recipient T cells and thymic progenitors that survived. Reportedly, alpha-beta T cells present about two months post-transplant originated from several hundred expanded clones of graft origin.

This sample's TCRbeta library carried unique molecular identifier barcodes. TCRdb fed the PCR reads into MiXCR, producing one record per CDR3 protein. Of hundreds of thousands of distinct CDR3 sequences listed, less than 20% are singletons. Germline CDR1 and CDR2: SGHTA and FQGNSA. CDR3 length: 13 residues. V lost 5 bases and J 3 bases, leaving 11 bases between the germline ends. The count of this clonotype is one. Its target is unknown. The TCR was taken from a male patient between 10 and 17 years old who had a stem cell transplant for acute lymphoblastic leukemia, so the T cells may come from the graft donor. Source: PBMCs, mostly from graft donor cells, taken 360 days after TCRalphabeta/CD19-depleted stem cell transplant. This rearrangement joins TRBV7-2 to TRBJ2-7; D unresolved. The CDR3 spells CASSPYNSYEQYF. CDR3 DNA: TGTGCCAGCAGCCCATACAATAGCTACGAGCAGTACTTC.